This TCR beta chain was identified during a study of T-cell reconstitution after alpha-beta-depleted transplantation in children listed by TCRdb under 2016. As for the study more broadly: Using TCR repertoire profiling, the study quantitatively followed how T-cell immune reconstitution unfolded in children after TCRalphabeta/CD19-depleted allogeneic hematopoietic cell transplantation.

Overall study results and their limits: The frequencies of hyperexpanded clones fell over the following months, and after one year, T-cell counts and TCRbeta diversity were mostly attributed to newly produced T cells. The apparently early recovery of alphabetaT-cell counts about two months after transplant reportedly depended on only several hundred rapidly expanded clones that came from non-depleted graft cells. In some patients, the high TCRbeta diversity seen at day 60 was put down to recipient T cells and intrathymic progenitors that had survived conditioning.

Library preparation was by PCR. The sequencing machine was an Illumina HiSeq 2500. To normalize quantification of the TCRbeta repertoire, the TCR libraries were built with molecular barcoding that relied on unique molecular identifiers. The public reads were reprocessed in TCRdb via fastp at Q25 and MiXCR, keeping in-frame beta chains. Identical CDR3 protein sequences are pooled into one entry, listed with their most common genes and DNA. The sample table lists almost 250,000 distinct CDR3 sequences, roughly 26% of them with a count of one. About 2.6% of the sample is taken by the ten largest. In its sample, this clonotype was seen many times. The antigen it binds to is not known. Base-call qualities are not available, and no considerably larger clone is one nucleotide away. Germline trimming: 1 base from V, 6 bases from J; junction bases outside gene matches: 8. CDR1 is given as DFQATT and CDR2 as SNEGSKA, both from the germline V gene (reference sequence). The CDR3 numbers 14 residues from cysteine through phenylalanine. Solely the CDR3 DNA is kept, with 42 bases framed from the first base.

The sample's treatment or condition label, in plain terms: allogeneic hematopoietic cell transplantation with graft depleted of TCRalphabeta T cells and CD19 B cells. TCRalphabeta/CD19-depleted allogeneic hematopoietic cell grafts were given to the transplant recipients, all of whom were children. This clonotype originated in a girl aged 2-15 years with Fanconi anemia, due to receive a stem cell transplant. The sample consisted of PBMCs, taken before TCRalphabeta/CD19-depleted stem cell transplant. This chain is built from TRBV20-1 and TRBJ2-7, and 8 junction bases match TRBD1. The CDR3 reads CSARGWQGASEQYF. The DNA reads as follows: TGCAGTGCTAGAGGGTGGCAGGGGGCATCCGAGCAGTACTTC.